This TCR beta chain originates from a study of T and B cells in COVID-19 patients. Study in general: COVID-19 patients gave peripheral blood either during active infection or after recovery. Active-infection patients were older, median about 70 years, than recovered patients, median around 30 years. The study, taken as a whole, reports: At recovery TRB diversity and richness exceeded healthy donors, after highly clonal active COVID-19 repertoires. Of 2,331 TCR clusters found only in the recovered cohort, a few dozen had low generation probability.

This clonotype showed up many times. Its antigen is as yet unknown. BIOMED2 TRB-A/B primer pools were used in multiplex TRB PCR. One entry per CDR3 protein, called by TCRdb with MiXCR from the multiplex PCR reads. The sample has nearly 15,000 distinct CDR3 sequences; around 30% are singletons. Each TRB amplification used roughly 220-550 ng of genomic DNA from blood. The sample was blood. The sequence was obtained from a human donor who had recovered from COVID-19.

DNA for the CDR3: TGTGCCACCAGCAGAGATCGGGGGGTAGAAAAACTGTTTTTT. It translates to CATSRDRGVEKLFF. This sequence joins TRBV15 and TRBJ1-4; TRBD1 is a possible D gene (5 bases). Germline CDR1 LNHNV, CDR2 YYDKDF (reference sequence). V was pared by 0 bases and J by 8 bases, with 10 bases between. The CDR3 totals 14 residues.